This T cell receptor beta chain originates from a study of OX40 agonist ivuxolimab in advanced cancers. About the research overall: Patient treatment consisted of intravenous ivuxolimab administration every 2 weeks at 0.01 to 10 mg/kg.

Only in-frame clones appear in the TCRdb table, and some are missing; sequencing was by immunoSEQ multiplex PCR. The table has some 60,000 clones, around 90% seen once. Trimming pared 1 base from V and 4 bases from J, leaving 15 bases between. The CDR3 covers 15 residues. Germline CDR1 and CDR2: SGHRS and YFSETQ. Patients were ineligible given autoimmune disease history or systemic immunosuppression. The rearrangement uses TRBV5-1 and TRBJ2-7; TRBD1 might be the D (5 bases). The TCR originated in an adult with an advanced solid tumor such as melanoma, head and neck, liver or kidney cancer. The sample consisted of CD4+ or CD8+ T cells sorted from blood, taken in a trial of the OX40 agonist ivuxolimab. The CDR3 DNA follows: TGCGCCAGCAGCTTGCCAGGACACGACTTATACGAGCAGTACTTC. Translating it yields CASSLPGHDLYEQYF.